The present TCR beta chain was sequenced within a study of long-term antiretroviral therapy in people with HIV. Findings and caveats of the study: Pre-ART clonal expansions dominated every time point's repertoire. Viral resistance, ART adherence and therapy changes all lacked available data.

A word on this clone: Its antigen is not known.

Investigators performed immunoSEQ version v3.0 at survey level. Clones were read by immunoSEQ multiplex PCR, and TCRdb kept only the in-frame ones, dropping some. The sample records tens of thousands of clones, about 80% being singletons. The source is a man in his fifties or sixties with HIV. The sequenced sample was unsorted PBMCs, obtained 0.3 years after starting antiretroviral therapy.

CDR3 residues: CASSLPQGLANEKLFF. CDR3 DNA sequence: TGTGCCAGCAGTTTACCCCAGGGGCTGGCTAATGAAAAACTGTTTTTT. The chain uses TRBV28 and TRBJ1-4; a weak D match, TRBD1 (6 bases). Trimming shortened V by 2 bases and J by 3 bases, and 13 bases separated the two germline ends. CDR1 and CDR2 from the germline V gene are MDHEN and SYDVKM. The CDR3 is 16 amino acids.